One and the same sample provided the 7 T cell receptor beta chains below, sequenced in a study of blood T cell repertoires in COVID-19. Assay used: immunoSEQ multiplex PCR; TCRdb lists only in-frame clones, some missing. The table has about 150,000 clones, just over 85% seen once. Sequences were obtained from PBMCs or T cells enriched from blood (not recorded which). The receptor source for this set is a man in his fifties or sixties who had recovered from COVID-19.

Details on this clone: This same CDR3 is encoded by further DNA sequences in the sample. V and J are TRBV7-2 and TRBJ1-5; D is unclear. The germline V gene encodes CDR1 SGHTA and CDR2 FQGNSA. V was pared by 1 base and J by 5 bases, with 6 bases between. This CDR3 has 13 amino acids. This CDR3 reads CASSLVSDQPQHF. The CDR3, as DNA: TGTGCCAGCAGCTTAGTATCGGATCAGCCCCAGCATTTT. The full variable domain, with the rest looked up from reference TRBV7-2 and TRBJ1-5, is GAGVSQSPSNKVTEKGKDVELRCDPISGHTALYWYRQSLGQGLEFLIYFQGNSAPDKSGLPSDRFSAERTGGSVSTLTIQRTQQEDSAVYLCASSLVSDQPQHFGDGTRLSIL.

The rearrangement links TRBV30 to TRBJ1-5, with D unresolved. Germline V lookup: CDR1 GTSNPN, CDR2 SVGIG (reference sequence). The V end was cut by 2 bases, the J end by 0 bases, with 8 bases between. The CDR3 totals 14 residues. CDR3 residues: CAWSSYSSNQPQHF. The CDR3 nucleotides are TGTGCCTGGAGTTCTTACAGTAGCAATCAGCCCCAGCATTTT.

The chain is built from TRBV6-6 and TRBJ1-6; 8 bases map to TRBD1. Per the germline V gene, CDR1 is MNHNY and CDR2 is SVGAGI (reference sequence). The CDR3 loop spans 15 amino acids. Losses at the gene ends were 8 bases for V and 8 bases for J; bases not matched to a gene: 11. The CDR3 spells CASGGRGLGDSPLHF. The CDR3 DNA reads TGTGCCAGCGGCGGCAGGGGGCTCGGTGATTCACCCCTCCACTTT.

The gene calls are TRBV7-2 and TRBJ1-5, with TRBD1 matching over 8 bases. Trimming at V came to 6 bases and at J to 6 bases, leaving 7 bases not matched to a gene. Per germline, CDR1 SGHTA and CDR2 FQGNSA. The CDR3 length is 14 residues. CDR3 sequence (DNA): TGTGCCAGCAGGGAACAGGGGGTAAGTCAGCCCCAGCATTTT. This sequence encodes CASREQGVSQPQHF.

The rearrangement links TRBV5-5 to TRBJ1-3; 8 bases fit TRBD1. From germline, CDR1 is SGHKS and CDR2 YYEKEE (reference sequence). V dropped 4 bases and J dropped 4; count of bases not matched to a gene: 13. This CDR3 is 17 amino acids long. CDR3: CASSPVGQGKTGNTIYF. The CDR3 nucleotides read TGTGCCAGCAGCCCAGTTGGACAGGGAAAAACCGGAAACACCATATATTTT.

The J gene is TRBJ2-1, the V gene TRBV11-2; 10 bases fit TRBD1. The CDR3 length is 16 residues. V lost 5 bases and J lost 7; bases outside the gene matches: 11. Germline V gives CDR1 SGHAT, CDR2 FQNNGV. Here the CDR3 DNA reads TGTGCCAGCAGCGCCCGGGACAGGGGCCCGGGGAATGAGCAGTTCTTC. Amino acid sequence: CASSARDRGPGNEQFF.

The chain combines TRBV19 with TRBJ1-4, with 7 nucleotides matching TRBD1. Germline V CDR1 and CDR2: LNHDA, SQIVND (reference sequence). With V trimmed by 5 bases and J by 0 bases, 6 bases remained unmatched. There are 16 residues in the CDR3. In DNA, the CDR3 is TGTGCCAGTAGTTTAGGGGGCACTGCAACTAATGAAAAACTGTTTTTT. Protein sequence: CASSLGGTATNEKLFF. The full variable domain, completed using reference TRBV19 and TRBJ1-4, is DGGITQSPKYLFRKEGQNVTLSCEQNLNHDAMYWYRQDPGQGLRLIYYSQIVNDFQKGDIAEGYSVSREKKESFPLTVTSAQKNPTAFYLCASSLGGTATNEKLFFGSGTQLSVL.